The 23 T cell receptor beta chains below all came from one sample that was sequenced in a study of cytomegalovirus exposure and HLA in healthy donors. Primers: 60 Vbeta forward and 13 Jbeta reverse. Clones were sequenced by immunoSEQ multiplex PCR, and TCRdb holds only the in-frame ones, with some missing. The sample lists around 80,000 clones; 75% to 80% were seen once. Material for sequencing was PBMCs. Source of these receptors: a female donor in good health and CMV-seronegative.

The chain is built from TRBV7-2 and TRBJ2-7; 12 bases map to TRBD2. With 5 bases clipped from V and 4 bases from J, the junction kept 6 bases outside the gene matches. Germline V lookup: CDR1 SGHTA, CDR2 FQGNSA. This CDR3 contains 15 residues. Here the CDR3 reads CASSDTSGGWYEQYF. The DNA of the CDR3 is TGTGCCAGCAGCGATACTAGCGGGGGGTGGTACGAGCAGTACTTC.

V gene TRBV27 combines with J gene TRBJ1-1; tentative D call: TRBD1 (5 bases). V lost 2 bases to trimming and J lost 5 bases, with 12 bases between them. This CDR3 comprises 14 residues. Germline V gene data show CDR1 as MNHEY and CDR2 as SMNVEV (reference sequence). The CDR3 sequence: CASSLGDGRTEAFF. CDR3 sequence (DNA): TGTGCCAGCAGTTTAGGGGACGGGAGAACTGAAGCTTTCTTT.

This clone was found once. The chain recombines TRBV21-1 with TRBJ2-7; the D call in the table, TRBD1, was not verified against the DNA. TRBV21-1 is an annotated pseudogene. The CDR3 spans 18 residues. Here the CDR3 reads CASTTSRDRAAGTYEQYF. CDR3 DNA: TGTGCCAGCACCACGTCCCGGGACAGGGCGGCGGGCACCTACGAGCAGTACTTC.

The chain uses TRBV7-9 and TRBJ1-4, with a weak D call TRBD1 (5 bases). The germline V and J ends were trimmed by 4 bases and 8 bases, with 17 bases remaining between them. The CDR3 totals 15 residues. Germline V lookup: CDR1 SEHNR, CDR2 FQNEAQ (reference sequence). CDR3 residues: CASSYSGGGSEKLFF. The DNA of the CDR3 is TGTGCCAGCAGCTACTCGGGGGGAGGATCCGAAAAACTGTTTTTT.

This clone was observed a few times. This sequence joins TRBV30 and TRBJ2-5; D not certain. Trimming left V 0 bases short and J 5 bases short, with 13 bases between. CDR1 is GTSNPN, CDR2 SVGIG, per germline (reference sequence). The CDR3 is made up of 14 amino acids. CDR3 sequence: CAWSVPASVETQYF. The CDR3 nucleotides read TGTGCCTGGAGTGTACCAGCTAGTGTGGAGACCCAGTACTTC. Filled out from reference TRBV30 and TRBJ2-5, the complete variable domain reads SQTIHQWPATLVQPVGSPLSLECTVEGTSNPNLYWYRQAAGRGLQLLFYSVGIGQISSEVPQNLSASRPQDRQFILSSKKLLLSDSGFYLCAWSVPASVETQYFGPGTRLLVL.

This sequence joins TRBV5-6 and TRBJ2-7, with unresolved D. Germline V gene data show CDR1 as SGHDT and CDR2 as YYEEEE. Trimming took off 1 base at V and 2 bases at J, with 10 bases between the two ends. CDR3 length equals 14 residues. This CDR3 reads CASSLLTRPYEQYF. Here the CDR3 DNA reads TGTGCCAGCAGCTTGCTTACGCGGCCCTACGAGCAGTACTTC. The whole variable domain, filled in from reference TRBV5-6 and TRBJ2-7, reads DAGVTQSPTHLIKTRGQQVTLRCSPKSGHDTVSWYQQALGQGPQFIFQYYEEEERQRGNFPDRFSGHQFPNYSSELNVNALLLGDSALYLCASSLLTRPYEQYFGPGTRLTVT.

The J gene is TRBJ1-3, the V gene TRBV30; D remains unclear. The CDR3 spans 12 residues. CDR1 and CDR2 from the germline V gene are GTSNPN and SVGIG (reference sequence). Trimming pared 0 bases from V and 11 bases from J, leaving 11 bases between. CDR3 amino acids: CAWSVVGVPIYF. The DNA of the CDR3 is TGTGCCTGGAGTGTAGTGGGCGTTCCCATATATTTT.

This clone has more than one count but fewer than ten. This chain links TRBV29-1 with TRBJ2-4; weak D call: TRBD2 (6 bases). Deletions cut 4 bases from V and 5 bases from J, with 12 bases between. CDR3 length: 13 residues. Per germline, CDR1 SQVTM and CDR2 ANQGSEA. The CDR3 sequence is CSVGASAQNIQYF. In nucleotides, the CDR3 is TGCAGCGTTGGGGCTAGCGCCCAAAACATTCAGTACTTC.

The chain's CDR3 is CASSLRAGGNYGYTF. The CDR3 coding sequence is TGTGCCAGCAGCTTAAGGGCGGGGGGGAACTATGGCTACACCTTC. The rearrangement joins TRBV13 to TRBJ1-2; tentative D call: TRBD1 (5 bases). In germline, CDR1 is PRHDT, CDR2 FYEKMQ (reference sequence). The length of the CDR3 is 15 residues. V shed 2 bases and J shed 2 bases, with 12 bases lying between them.

The rearrangement links TRBV2 to TRBJ1-5, with 10 nucleotides matching TRBD1. CDR1 and CDR2 (germline): SNHLY, FYNNEI. Trimming at V came to 5 bases and at J to 0 bases, leaving 7 bases not matched to a gene. The CDR3 is 17 residues long. CDR3 region: CASSPGTGDSSNQPQHF. The CDR3, as DNA: TGTGCCAGCAGTCCCGGGACAGGGGACTCTAGCAATCAGCCCCAGCATTTT. The variable domain in full, with the rest retrieved from reference TRBV2 and TRBJ1-5, is EPEVTQTPSHQVTQMGQEVILRCVPISNHLYFYWYRQILGQKVEFLVSFYNNEISEKSEIFDDQFSVERPDGSNFTLKIRSTKLEDSAMYFCASSPGTGDSSNQPQHFGDGTRLSIL.

The rearrangement uses TRBV7-9 and TRBJ2-1, with D tentatively TRBD2 (6 bases). V gave up 7 bases and J gave up 1 base, with 14 bases separating them. The CDR3 covers 15 residues. From germline, CDR1 is SEHNR and CDR2 FQNEAQ (reference sequence). The CDR3 nucleotides are TGTGCCAGCAAACTGGAGGGCGGATCCTACAATGAGCAGTTCTTC. Its protein product is CASKLEGGSYNEQFF.

The chain links TRBV7-2 to TRBJ1-3; TRBD1 matches 9 bases. Germline lookup yields CDR1 SGHTA and CDR2 FQGNSA. This CDR3 region has 15 residues. The V gene end was trimmed by 1 base and the J gene end by 2 bases; junction bases not matched to a gene: 0. The CDR3 nucleotides are TGTGCCAGCAGCTTAGGGACAGGGGCTGGAAACACCATATATTTT. Its protein product is CASSLGTGAGNTIYF.

The V and J genes are TRBV5-6 and TRBJ1-1; tentative D call: TRBD1 (6 bases). Germline CDR1 is SGHDT and CDR2 is YYEEEE. The CDR3 is 14 residues long. Trimming took off 3 bases at V and 6 bases at J, with 15 bases between the two ends. The CDR3 bases are TGTGCCAGCAGCTCCGCGCAGGGGCATCCTGAAGCTTTCTTT. Translated: CASSSAQGHPEAFF.

In DNA, the CDR3 is TGTGCCAGCAGCCTCCCCCGGGAGAGCACTGAAGCTTTCTTT. Its protein is CASSLPRESTEAFF. This rearrangement joins TRBV7-9 to TRBJ1-1; D is unresolved. The CDR3 runs 14 residues. From germline, CDR1 is SEHNR and CDR2 FQNEAQ (reference sequence). The V end was cut by 5 bases, the J end by 4 bases, with 14 bases between.

This chain joins TRBV9 and TRBJ2-1; TRBD2 matches at 9 bases. CDR1 SGDLS and CDR2 YYNGEE come from the germline V gene. There are 15 residues in the CDR3. V gave up 3 bases and J gave up 1 base; unmatched junction bases: 2. CDR3 DNA: TGTGCCAGCAGCGCAACTAGCGGGTCCTACAATGAGCAGTTCTTC. Protein sequence: CASSATSGSYNEQFF.

V gene TRBV5-1 combines with J gene TRBJ1-4; 10 positions match TRBD1. The CDR3 spans 15 residues. Germline V CDR1 and CDR2: SGHRS, YFSETQ. V gave up 4 bases and J gave up 5 bases; unmatched junction bases: 5. The CDR3 protein is CASSPGGQGNEKLFF. CDR3 DNA sequence: TGCGCCAGCAGCCCCGGGGGACAGGGGAATGAAAAACTGTTTTTT.

The V and J genes are TRBV7-9 and TRBJ2-7; D is unresolved. Looked up from germline, CDR1 is SEHNR and CDR2 is FQNEAQ (reference sequence). The CDR3 is made up of 11 amino acids. Trimming left V 5 bases short and J 5 bases short, with 7 bases between. The chain's CDR3 is CASSLVNEQYF. CDR3 bases: TGTGCCAGCAGCCTTGTAAACGAGCAGTACTTC.

Here the CDR3 DNA reads TGTGCCAGCAGTTTATTTGCTAGCGGGAGTACAGATACGCAGTATTTT. This encodes CASSLFASGSTDTQYF. The chain carries TRBV28 and TRBJ2-3; 10 positions match TRBD2. The germline V gene has CDR1 MDHEN and CDR2 SYDVKM. Trimming took 1 base from V and 3 from J; bases not matched to a gene: 4. This CDR3 is built from 16 residues.

Only one count was recorded for this clone. The chain joins TRBV5-6 to TRBJ2-1; TRBD2 matches 14 bases. Per germline, CDR1 SGHDT and CDR2 YYEEEE. This CDR3 spans 15 amino acids. The V and J ends lost 3 bases and 5 bases, in that order; junction bases with no gene match: 1. Here the CDR3 DNA reads TGTGCCAGCAGCTGGGGACTAGCGGGGGACAATGAGCAGTTCTTC. It codes for CASSWGLAGDNEQFF.

J is TRBJ2-7 and V is TRBV27; TRBD2 aligns across 9 bases. V lost 10 bases to trimming and J lost 3 bases; unmatched junction nucleotides: 13. The CDR3 is made up of 15 amino acids. Looked up from germline, CDR1 is MNHEY and CDR2 is SMNVEV (reference sequence). CDR3 sequence: CATRGGLAGFYEQYF. CDR3 sequence (DNA): TGTGCCACGCGGGGCGGGCTAGCGGGATTCTACGAGCAGTACTTC.

The chain couples TRBV7-8 to TRBJ1-5, with D possibly matching TRBD1 (5 bases). Looked up from germline, CDR1 is SGHVS and CDR2 is FQNEAQ. The CDR3 runs 14 residues. Trimming pared 3 bases from V and 1 base from J, leaving 7 bases between. CDR3 nucleotides: TGTGCCAGCAGCTTTAGGGGCAGCAATCAGCCCCAGCATTTT. Its protein is CASSFRGSNQPQHF.

This sequence joins TRBV5-6 and TRBJ1-1; D is uncertain. The V gene lost 0 bases and the J gene lost 0 bases, with 9 bases spanning the gap. Germline CDR1 reads SGHDT; CDR2 reads YYEEEE. The CDR3 extends over 15 amino acids. The chain's CDR3 is CASSLEVGVNTEAFF. The DNA of the CDR3 is TGTGCCAGCAGCTTGGAAGTCGGGGTGAACACTGAAGCTTTCTTT.

The V gene is TRBV7-6, the J gene TRBJ2-3, with 9 bases identical to TRBD2. Trimming took 4 bases from V and 2 from J; bases not matched to a gene: 4. Germline loops: CDR1 SGHVS, CDR2 FNYEAQ. The CDR3 is 15 amino acids. The CDR3 sequence is CASSSSGGTTDTQYF. The CDR3 region has the DNA TGTGCCAGCAGCTCAAGCGGGGGGACCACAGATACGCAGTATTTT.